Detailed here is one T cell receptor beta chain. The sample belongs to a study of early T cells in non-severe SARS-CoV-2 infection. Across the study: Unpaired chains resulted from sequencing bulk RNA of unsorted whole blood.

Individually, cDNA molecules had unique molecular identifiers attached to them. TCRdb called the 5' RACE reads again in MiXCR, with one record for every CDR3 protein. The sample lists about 85,000 distinct CDR3 sequences; about 15% were seen once. This sequence was found in an adult who was a healthcare worker with PCR-confirmed SARS-CoV-2 infection or an uninfected control (not recorded which). What was sequenced was whole blood.

For the CDR3, the DNA is TGCAGCGTTGGGGTAGCGGGAGGATTCGGGCAGTACTTC. As protein: CSVGVAGGFGQYF. The V and J genes are TRBV29-1 and TRBJ2-7, with TRBD2 matching over 10 bases. Germline trimming cut 4 bases from V and 9 bases from J; bases unmatched to any gene: 9. CDR3 length: 13 residues. CDR1 and CDR2 from the germline V gene are SQVTM and ANQGSEA.